Below, one T cell receptor (beta chain) is given with its context. Its target is unknown. The same CDR3 can be traced to other DNA sequences in this sample. Naive CD8 cells were CD45RO-negative, positively selected for CCR7, excluding terminally differentiated effector memory CD45RA+ cells. Genomic DNA from each subset was divided evenly over several immunoSEQ plates. Produced via immunoSEQ multiplex PCR; TCRdb's table is partial and in-frame only. The profile covers 2 million to 2.5 million clones, with approximately 94% appearing a single time and 1.5% to 2% taken by the ten largest. Trimming shortened V by 2 bases and J by 0 bases, and 5 bases separated the two germline ends. From germline, CDR1 is MDHEN and CDR2 SYDVKM. CDR3 length: 13 residues. This entry is derived from a study of shared clonotypes between healthy human individuals. Overall study: Three CD4 naive, three CD4 memory, two CD8 naive and one CD8 memory plate were used per donor. Findings and caveats of the study: Sampling covered nothing but blood. Tissue TCR repertoires likely differ from those found in blood.

The receptor was isolated from a man aged 18 to 30 in good health. Some clones in this sample may be carry-over from other donors' samples. The chain joins TRBV28 to TRBJ2-7; D gene uncertain. The sample comprised naive CD8+ T cells from PBMCs. Here the CDR3 reads CASSLGFSYEQYF. The CDR3, as DNA: TGTGCCAGCAGTTTAGGATTCTCCTACGAGCAGTACTTC.